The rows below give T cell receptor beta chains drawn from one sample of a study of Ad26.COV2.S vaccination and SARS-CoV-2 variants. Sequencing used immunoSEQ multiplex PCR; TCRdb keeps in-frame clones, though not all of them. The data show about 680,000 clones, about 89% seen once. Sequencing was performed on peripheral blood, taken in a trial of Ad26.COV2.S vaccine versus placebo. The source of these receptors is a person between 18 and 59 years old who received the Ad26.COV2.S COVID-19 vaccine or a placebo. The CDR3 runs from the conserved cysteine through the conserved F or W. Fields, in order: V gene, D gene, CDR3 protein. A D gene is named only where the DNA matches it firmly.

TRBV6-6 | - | CASSRSGLGNEQFF
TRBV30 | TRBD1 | CAWSGDRHTDTQYF
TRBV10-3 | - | CAISAQLGYDEQFF
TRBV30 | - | CAWSLSPGNTIYF
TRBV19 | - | CASSAVGAYNSPLHF
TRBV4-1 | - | CASSQDHFKQGGQLRRCKQYF
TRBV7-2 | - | CASSPQSNQPQHF
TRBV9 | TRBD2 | CASSVASSGGRETQYF
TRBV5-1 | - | CASSFSGDTEAFF
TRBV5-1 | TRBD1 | CASSPDGQGARSPLHF
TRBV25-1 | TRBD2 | CASSEGSSGPYEQYF
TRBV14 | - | CASSQERWGSGAEAFF
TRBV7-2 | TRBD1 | CASSSGPDRGSAKNIQYF
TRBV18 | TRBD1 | CASSPGTAYNSPLHF
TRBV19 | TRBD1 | CASSTNRDRAEKLFF
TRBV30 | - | CAWSLGANNEQFF
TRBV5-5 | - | CASSGVYPASVYTF
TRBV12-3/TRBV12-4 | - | CASSPRLREKLFF
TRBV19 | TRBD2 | CASNRERGNTGELFF
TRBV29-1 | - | CSADLGYSGNTIYF
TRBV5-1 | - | CASSGAPGVNYGYTF
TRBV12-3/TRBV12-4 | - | CASSSQSTGELFF
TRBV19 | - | CASRPRDWNTEAFF
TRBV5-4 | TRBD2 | CASSLGTSGVSYEQYF
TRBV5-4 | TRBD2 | CASSLWAGGGDTQYF
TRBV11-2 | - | CASVRVFGSYNEQFF
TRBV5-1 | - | CASSYPGLAEQYF
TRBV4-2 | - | CASSAYRGGETQYF
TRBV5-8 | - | CASSTRDSNQPQHF
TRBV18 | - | CASSPGGAGAADEQYF
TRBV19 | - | CASSIEWGAFF
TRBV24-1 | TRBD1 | CATSRQGVTGELFF
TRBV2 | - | CASSGGGFYTEAFF
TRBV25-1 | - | CASSESRPAHGTDTQYF
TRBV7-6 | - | CASSLFGGINQPQHF
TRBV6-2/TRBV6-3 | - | CASSRGAFGRDEQFF
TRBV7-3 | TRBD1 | CASSVQGDLYNEQFF
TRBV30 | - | CAWTQGNEKLFF
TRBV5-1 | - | CASSFGENGGYTF
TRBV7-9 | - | CASAQSSYNEQFF
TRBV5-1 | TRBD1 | CASSRQGGNTEAFF
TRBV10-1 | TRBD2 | CASSEAGLAGSYNEQFF
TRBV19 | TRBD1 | CASREGQTNEKLFF
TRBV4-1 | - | CASSQEGSGGINYGYTF
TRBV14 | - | CASSQESGWGTDTQYF
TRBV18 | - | CASSLETASTDTQYF
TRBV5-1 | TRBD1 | CASSLAGTGWKSPGNTIYF
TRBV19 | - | CASSRVYGNTIYF
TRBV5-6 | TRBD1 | CASSSGYRGLGTGELFF
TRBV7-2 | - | CASSLGGSGSTDTQYF
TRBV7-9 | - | CASRGEAYEQYF
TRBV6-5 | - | CASSYEYRTEAFF
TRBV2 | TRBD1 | CASSIGQGHNSPLHF